The T cell receptor beta chain described here comes from a study of blood T cell repertoires in COVID-19. Study-level background: Researchers got acute and convalescent COVID-19 samples from the United States, Italy and Spain.

Under the authors' procedure: Amplification of reference gene primers provided the estimated nucleated cell counts. Clones were read by immunoSEQ multiplex PCR, and TCRdb kept only the in-frame ones, dropping some. Clone size and V and J calls were adopted from that table, with D and trimming inferred from the DNA. The table lists over 100,000 clones, around 84% of them singletons, with approximately 2.9% in the top ten. Trimming at V came to 3 bases and at J to 1 base, leaving 4 bases not matched to a gene. The CDR3 has 15 residues. Germline values: CDR1 MNHNS, CDR2 SASEGT. This clonotype was obtained from a man aged 45-65 years with active or convalescent COVID-19. The chain recombines TRBV6-1 with TRBJ1-1; 8 nucleotides line up with TRBD1. Material: peripheral blood. CDR3 DNA: TGTGCCAGCAGTGATGTGACAGGGGCGAACACTGAAGCTTTCTTT. Translating it yields CASSDVTGANTEAFF.